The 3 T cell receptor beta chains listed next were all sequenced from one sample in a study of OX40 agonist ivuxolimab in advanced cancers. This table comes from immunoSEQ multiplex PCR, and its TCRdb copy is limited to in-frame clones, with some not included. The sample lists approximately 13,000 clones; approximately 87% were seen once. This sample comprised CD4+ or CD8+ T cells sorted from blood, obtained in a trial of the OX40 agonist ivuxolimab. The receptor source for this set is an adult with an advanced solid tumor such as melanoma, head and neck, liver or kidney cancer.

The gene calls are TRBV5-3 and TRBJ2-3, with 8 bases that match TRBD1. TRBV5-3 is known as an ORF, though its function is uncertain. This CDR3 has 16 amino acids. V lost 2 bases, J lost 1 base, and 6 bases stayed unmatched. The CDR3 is CARSFQGAGCTDTQYF. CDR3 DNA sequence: TGTGCCAGAAGCTTTCAGGGGGCAGGGTGCACAGATACGCAGTATTTT.

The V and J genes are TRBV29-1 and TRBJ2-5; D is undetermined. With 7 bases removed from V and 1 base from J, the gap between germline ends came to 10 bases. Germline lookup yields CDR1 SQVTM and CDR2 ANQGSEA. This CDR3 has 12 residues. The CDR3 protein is CSDRASQETQYF. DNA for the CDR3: TGCAGCGACCGGGCCTCCCAAGAGACCCAGTACTTC.

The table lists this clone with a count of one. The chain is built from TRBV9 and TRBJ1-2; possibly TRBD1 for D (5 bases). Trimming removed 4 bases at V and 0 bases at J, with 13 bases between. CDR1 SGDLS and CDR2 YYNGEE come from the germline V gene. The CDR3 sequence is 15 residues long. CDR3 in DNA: TGTGCCAGCAGCAGAAGGGACGCCCCTAACTATGGCTACACCTTC. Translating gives CASSRRDAPNYGYTF.